This T cell receptor beta chain stems from a study of monozygotic twins with inflammatory bowel disease. Overall study findings and caveats: Distinct T cell subtypes could not be told apart. Reduced clonotype sharing with other individuals was observed in IBD patients relative to healthy twins, especially with disease activity.

A note on this clonotype: Its specificity is unknown.

TCRdb reanalyzed the 5' RACE reads, giving one entry per CDR3 protein sequence and no DNA. The table for this sample gives approximately 160,000 distinct CDR3 sequences. The sample taken for sequencing was blood. This TCR derives from a human donor with ulcerative colitis or Crohn's disease, or a healthy co-twin of an affected twin (not recorded which).

CDR3 loop: CASSLGVGSPNQPQHF. The chain uses TRBV5-5 and TRBJ1-5; TCRdb outputs TRBD1, but without DNA this stays unchecked. The CDR3 runs 16 residues. Germline V CDR1 and CDR2: SGHKS, YYEKEE (reference sequence).